The 27 T cell receptor beta chains below come from one sample, sequenced in a study of T cell responses to AZD1222 COVID-19 vaccine. Generated by immunoSEQ multiplex PCR, the TCRdb table keeps only in-frame clones and is missing some. The sample contains 190,000 or so clones, 88% of which appear only once. The input for sequencing was peripheral blood, taken 28 days after the second AZD1222 dose. These receptors were taken from an adult who received the AZD1222 COVID-19 vaccine.

The chain recombines TRBV27 with TRBJ1-2; TRBD1 might be the D (5 bases). This CDR3 contains 19 residues. Trimming took 5 bases from V and 4 from J, leaving 29 bases between them. The germline V gene encodes CDR1 MNHEY and CDR2 SMNVEV (reference sequence). The DNA for the CDR3 is TGTGCCAGCAGTCCTAGGCCCGAGGGTTTGAGGGGATTTCTCTATGGCTACACCTTC. This codes for CASSPRPEGLRGFLYGYTF.

This clone appeared a few times. The V call is TRBV19, the J call TRBJ1-1; D is uncertain. Trimming shortened V by 5 bases and J by 2 bases, and 12 bases separated the two germline ends. Germline loops: CDR1 LNHDA, CDR2 SQIVND (reference sequence). The CDR3 has 14 amino acids. CDR3 region: CASSGEGSNTEAFF. DNA of the CDR3: TGTGCCAGTAGTGGGGAAGGATCAAACACTGAAGCTTTCTTT.

The V gene is TRBV28, the J gene TRBJ1-2, with D perhaps matching TRBD1 (5 bases). The germline V and J ends were trimmed by 2 bases and 4 bases, with 11 bases remaining between them. The CDR3 sequence is 14 residues long. In germline, CDR1 is MDHEN, CDR2 SYDVKM. The DNA for the CDR3 is TGTGCCAGCAGTTTAAACTCAGGGCGCTATGGCTACACCTTC. Protein product: CASSLNSGRYGYTF.

The V and J genes are TRBV11-2 and TRBJ2-7; D not certain. The V gene's germline CDR1 is SGHAT and CDR2 FQNNGV. V lost 2 bases, J lost 4 bases, and 9 bases lay in between. This CDR3 has 13 amino acids. Here the CDR3 DNA reads TGTGCCAGCAGCTTATCTGAAGGGTACGAGCAGTACTTC. Translation gives CASSLSEGYEQYF.

J is TRBJ1-5 and V is TRBV7-2, with D perhaps matching TRBD1 (5 bases). This CDR3 contains 15 residues. Germline CDR1 reads SGHTA; CDR2 reads FQGNSA. Trimming removed 4 bases at V and 2 bases at J, with 12 bases between. The CDR3, as DNA: TGTGCCAGCAGCTCCCCTGGGGGAGGCAATCAGCCCCAGCATTTT. Translation gives CASSSPGGGNQPQHF. The full variable domain, with the rest looked up from reference TRBV7-2 and TRBJ1-5, is GAGVSQSPSNKVTEKGKDVELRCDPISGHTALYWYRQSLGQGLEFLIYFQGNSAPDKSGLPSDRFSAERTGGSVSTLTIQRTQQEDSAVYLCASSSPGGGNQPQHFGDGTRLSIL.

The chain uses TRBV7-3 and TRBJ1-1; D gene unclear. V gave up 5 bases and J gave up 2 bases, with 6 bases separating them. The germline CDR1 and CDR2 sequences are SGHTA and FQGTGA. CDR3 length: 12 amino acids. This chain's CDR3 is CASSTGNTEAFF. The CDR3, as DNA: TGTGCCAGCAGCACCGGAAACACTGAAGCTTTCTTT.

Here the CDR3 reads CASSLGLPSGANVLTF. CDR3 nucleotide sequence: TGTGCCAGTAGTCTAGGACTGCCCTCTGGGGCCAACGTCCTGACTTTC. V and J are TRBV19 and TRBJ2-6; tentatively, D is TRBD2 (5 bases). The CDR3 contains 16 residues. The V gene's germline CDR1 is LNHDA and CDR2 SQIVND (reference sequence). Trimming pared 5 bases from V and 0 bases from J, leaving 11 bases between.

This CDR3 reads CASSFGGTGEQYF. CDR3 nucleotide sequence: TGTGCCAGCAGTTTTGGGGGCACGGGGGAGCAGTACTTC. The chain joins TRBV27 to TRBJ2-7, with D possibly being TRBD1 (6 bases). V gave up 3 bases and J gave up 7 bases, with 13 bases separating them. Germline V gene sequence: CDR1 MNHEY, CDR2 SMNVEV (reference sequence). This CDR3 comprises 13 residues.

V usage is TRBV5-4 and J usage is TRBJ2-6; D remains ambiguous. Looked up from germline, CDR1 is SGHNT and CDR2 is YYREEE (reference sequence). The CDR3 totals 16 residues. Trimming cost V 1 base and J 0 bases, with 8 bases left between them. As DNA, the CDR3 is TGTGCCAGCAGCTTGAGGCCTTCCTCTGGGGCCAACGTCCTGACTTTC. Translation gives CASSLRPSSGANVLTF.

The chain recombines TRBV7-3 with TRBJ2-2; D remains ambiguous. The CDR3 loop spans 15 amino acids. V was clipped by 5 bases and J by 6 bases, with 16 bases between them. Per the germline V gene, CDR1 is SGHTA and CDR2 is FQGTGA. In nucleotides, the CDR3 is TGTGCCAGCAGCGCCCGACCCCTCCGGTCCGGGGAGCTGTTTTTT. The encoded protein is CASSARPLRSGELFF.

The CDR3 nucleotides are TGTGCCATCAGTGCCGGGGTAGGCGAGCAGTACTTC. Its translation is CAISAGVGEQYF. The J gene is TRBJ2-7, the V gene TRBV10-3, with D possibly matching TRBD2 (5 bases). The CDR3 consists of 12 residues. The V end was cut by 4 bases, the J end by 6 bases, with 10 bases between. Germline V lookup: CDR1 ENHRY, CDR2 SYGVKD.

The chain is built from TRBV20-1 and TRBJ2-7, with 7 bases lining up with TRBD2. The CDR3 length is 11 residues. J gave up 6 bases and V 6 bases, and 5 bases lay outside the gene matches. Per germline, CDR1 DFQATT and CDR2 SNEGSKA (reference sequence). CDR3 residues: CSAATGGEQYF. The CDR3 nucleotides read TGCAGTGCGGCGACGGGGGGCGAGCAGTACTTC.

The rearrangement uses TRBV19 and TRBJ1-4; D remains unclear. V was shortened by 10 bases and J by 0 bases, with 18 bases between the two germline ends. This CDR3 is built from 16 residues. CDR1 and CDR2 (germline): LNHDA, SQIVND (reference sequence). CDR3 nucleotide sequence: TGTGCCACCCAAGGAGGCAGGCCTGCAACTAATGAAAAACTGTTTTTT. Encoded protein: CATQGGRPATNEKLFF.

The gene calls are TRBV19 and TRBJ2-7, with 11 bases matching TRBD2. The CDR3 spans 15 residues. V was clipped by 4 bases and J by 7 bases; unmatched bases: 9. Germline CDR1 reads LNHDA; CDR2 reads SQIVND (reference sequence). The CDR3 reads CASSTVSGRAREQYF. CDR3 sequence (DNA): TGTGCCAGTAGTACCGTTAGCGGGAGGGCCAGAGAGCAGTACTTC.

The rearrangement links TRBV2 to TRBJ2-7; D possibly corresponds to TRBD2 (5 bases). CDR3 length: 11 residues. CDR1 and CDR2 (germline): SNHLY, FYNNEI. The V and J ends lost 6 bases and 4 bases respectively, with 7 bases between them. CDR3 loop: CASRGEYEQYF. CDR3 nucleotides: TGTGCCAGCAGGGGAGAATACGAGCAGTACTTC.

The chain joins TRBV11-2 to TRBJ1-1; a weak D match, TRBD1 (6 bases). V lost 5 bases to trimming and J lost 5 bases, with 15 bases between them. This CDR3 spans 14 amino acids. Germline V gene sequence: CDR1 SGHAT, CDR2 FQNNGV. The CDR3 bases are TGTGCCAGCAGCCTGGGACGAGGGGGGACTGAAGCTTTCTTT. Translation: CASSLGRGGTEAFF.

V gene TRBV9 combines with J gene TRBJ1-4; D ambiguous. The CDR3 has 12 residues. Germline V CDR1 and CDR2: SGDLS, YYNGEE. The V and J ends lost 9 bases and 6 bases respectively, with 12 bases between them. The CDR3 bases are TGTGCCATCATAGGACGGTATGAAAAACTGTTTTTT. Translated: CAIIGRYEKLFF.

The chain is built from TRBV30 and TRBJ1-1; no clear D. V was shortened by 4 bases and J by 1 base, with 4 bases between the two germline ends. CDR3 length equals 11 residues. The germline V gene encodes CDR1 GTSNPN and CDR2 SVGIG (reference sequence). In DNA form, the CDR3 reads TGTGCCTGGACACGGAACACTGAAGCTTTCTTT. As protein: CAWTRNTEAFF.

This chain uses TRBV7-2 with TRBJ2-7, with TRBD2 matching 7 bases. V gave up 5 bases and J gave up 4 bases; unmatched junction bases: 2. Germline lookup yields CDR1 SGHTA and CDR2 FQGNSA. The CDR3 runs 12 residues. CDR3 amino acids: CASSRTSYEQYF. The CDR3 DNA is TGTGCCAGCAGCCGGACTAGTTACGAGCAGTACTTC. Looking up the rest from reference TRBV7-2 and TRBJ2-7 gives the full variable domain: GAGVSQSPSNKVTEKGKDVELRCDPISGHTALYWYRQSLGQGLEFLIYFQGNSAPDKSGLPSDRFSAERTGGSVSTLTIQRTQQEDSAVYLCASSRTSYEQYFGPGTRLTVT.

V usage is TRBV7-2 and J usage is TRBJ2-7, with TRBD1 identical over 7 bases. The CDR3 contains 14 residues. Trimming took 3 bases from V and 4 from J; bases not matched to a gene: 6. Germline V lookup: CDR1 SGHTA, CDR2 FQGNSA. The CDR3 coding sequence is TGTGCCAGCAGCTTCGACAGGGTATCGTACGAGCAGTACTTC. Its protein product is CASSFDRVSYEQYF.

This chain links TRBV5-1 with TRBJ2-3; possible D gene TRBD2, 6 bases. This CDR3 is built from 15 residues. Germline CDR1 SGHRS, CDR2 YFSETQ. The ends were cut back, 3 bases at V and 2 bases at J, with 13 bases in the middle. DNA of the CDR3: TGCGCCAGCAGCTATGCCGGGACTGTCACAGATACGCAGTATTTT. Its protein is CASSYAGTVTDTQYF.

The genes are TRBV20-1 and TRBJ2-3, with D hard to call. The germline V gene has CDR1 DFQATT and CDR2 SNEGSKA (reference sequence). The CDR3 runs 11 residues. Trimming took 0 bases from V and 6 from J, leaving 4 bases between them. CDR3 residues: CSARERDTQYF. Here the CDR3 DNA reads TGCAGTGCTAGAGAGCGGGATACGCAGTATTTT.

This chain joins TRBV4-3 and TRBJ2-7; 10 nucleotides line up with TRBD2. The V segment lost 0 bases and the J segment 2 bases; nucleotides outside the gene matches: 10. The CDR3 spans 18 residues. Germline V gene lookup returns CDR1 LGHNA and CDR2 YSLEER. This CDR3 reads CASSQETSGFHRAYEQYF. In DNA form, the CDR3 reads TGCGCCAGCAGCCAAGAGACTAGCGGGTTCCACCGGGCCTACGAGCAGTACTTC.

This chain joins TRBV7-8 and TRBJ2-5; D is unresolved. CDR3 length equals 15 residues. Trimming stripped 2 bases from V and 2 bases from J, with 12 bases between. The germline V gene has CDR1 SGHVS and CDR2 FQNEAQ. The CDR3 sequence is CASSLNRAVQETQYF. The CDR3, as DNA: TGTGCCAGCAGCTTAAATCGGGCAGTTCAAGAGACCCAGTACTTC.

This clone has just one count. The chain couples TRBV9 to TRBJ2-5, with 11 bases lining up with TRBD2. Germline V lookup: CDR1 SGDLS, CDR2 YYNGEE. The V gene end was trimmed by 2 bases and the J gene end by 7 bases; junction bases not matched to a gene: 7. The length of the CDR3 is 15 residues. Here the CDR3 reads CASSVSGTSGGTQYF. As DNA, the CDR3 is TGTGCCAGCAGCGTTTCCGGGACTAGCGGTGGGACCCAGTACTTC.

The rearrangement links TRBV9 to TRBJ2-7; possibly TRBD2 for D (5 bases). In germline, CDR1 is SGDLS, CDR2 YYNGEE. CDR3 length: 16 residues. Trimming removed 0 bases at V and 0 bases at J, with 13 bases between. DNA for the CDR3: TGTGCCAGCAGCGTAGGACTAAGCGGTTCCTCCTACGAGCAGTACTTC. Translation: CASSVGLSGSSYEQYF. The variable domain in full, with the rest retrieved from reference TRBV9 and TRBJ2-7, is DSGVTQTPKHLITATGQRVTLRCSPRSGDLSVYWYQQSLDQGLQFLIQYYNGEERAKGNILERFSAQQFPDLHSELNLSSLELGDSALYFCASSVGLSGSSYEQYFGPGTRLTVT.

The CDR3 reads CASSWAHRGRTEAFF. CDR3 nucleotides: TGTGCCAGCAGTTGGGCACACCGGGGTCGGACTGAAGCTTTCTTT. The J gene is TRBJ1-1, the V gene TRBV28; D remains ambiguous. CDR1 and CDR2 from the germline V gene are MDHEN and SYDVKM. This CDR3 is built from 15 residues. The V and J ends lost 4 bases and 5 bases respectively, with 17 bases between them. Full variable domain (remainder filled in from reference TRBV28 and TRBJ1-1): DVKVTQSSRYLVKRTGEKVFLECVQDMDHENMFWYRQDPGLGLRLIYFSYDVKMKEKGDIPEGYSVSREKKERFSLILESASTNQTSMYLCASSWAHRGRTEAFFGQGTRLTVV.